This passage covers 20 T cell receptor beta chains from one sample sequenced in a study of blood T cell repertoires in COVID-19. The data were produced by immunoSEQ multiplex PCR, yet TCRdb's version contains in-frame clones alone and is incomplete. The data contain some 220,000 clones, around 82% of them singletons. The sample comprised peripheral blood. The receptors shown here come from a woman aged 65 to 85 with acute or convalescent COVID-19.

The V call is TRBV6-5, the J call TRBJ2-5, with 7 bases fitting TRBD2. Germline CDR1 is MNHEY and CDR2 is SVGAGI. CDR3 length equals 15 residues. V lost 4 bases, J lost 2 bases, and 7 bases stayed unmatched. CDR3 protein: CASSSGEGRQETQYF. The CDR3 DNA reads TGTGCCAGCAGTTCCGGGGAGGGTCGGCAAGAGACCCAGTACTTC.

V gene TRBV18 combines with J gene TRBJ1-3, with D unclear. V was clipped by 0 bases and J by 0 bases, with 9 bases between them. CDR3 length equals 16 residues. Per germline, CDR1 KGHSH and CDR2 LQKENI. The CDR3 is CASSPPPGYSGNTIYF. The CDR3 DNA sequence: TGTGCCAGCTCACCACCGCCGGGTTACTCTGGAAACACCATATATTTT.

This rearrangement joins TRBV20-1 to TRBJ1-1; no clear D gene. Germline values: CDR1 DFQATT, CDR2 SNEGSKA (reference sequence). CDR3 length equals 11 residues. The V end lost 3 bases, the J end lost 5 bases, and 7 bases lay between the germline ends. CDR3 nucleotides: TGCAGTGCTAGCGCGAGGACTGAAGCTTTCTTT. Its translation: CSASARTEAFF.

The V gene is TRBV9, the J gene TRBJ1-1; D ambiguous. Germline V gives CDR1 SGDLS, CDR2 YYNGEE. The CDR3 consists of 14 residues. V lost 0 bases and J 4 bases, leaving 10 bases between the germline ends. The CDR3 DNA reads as TGTGCCAGCAGCGTAGGTTTCGGTAGCACTGAAGCTTTCTTT. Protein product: CASSVGFGSTEAFF.

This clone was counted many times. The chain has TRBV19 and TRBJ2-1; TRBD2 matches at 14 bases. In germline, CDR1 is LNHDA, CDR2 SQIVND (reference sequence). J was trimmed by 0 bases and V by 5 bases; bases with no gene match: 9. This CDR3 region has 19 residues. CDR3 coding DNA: TGTGCCAGTAGTGTGACTAGCGGGGGGGCGGTCGGCTCCTACAATGAGCAGTTCTTC. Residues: CASSVTSGGAVGSYNEQFF.

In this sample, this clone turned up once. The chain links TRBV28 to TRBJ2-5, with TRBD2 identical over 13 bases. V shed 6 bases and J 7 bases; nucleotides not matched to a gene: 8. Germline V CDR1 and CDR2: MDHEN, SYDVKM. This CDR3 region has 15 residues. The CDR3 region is CASRGGLAGLGTQYF. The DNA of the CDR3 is TGTGCCAGCAGGGGGGGACTAGCGGGGCTCGGGACCCAGTACTTC. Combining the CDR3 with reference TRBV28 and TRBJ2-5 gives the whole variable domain DVKVTQSSRYLVKRTGEKVFLECVQDMDHENMFWYRQDPGLGLRLIYFSYDVKMKEKGDIPEGYSVSREKKERFSLILESASTNQTSMYLCASRGGLAGLGTQYFGPGTRLLVL.

The CDR3 nucleotides are TGTGCCAGCAGCACATTCCTAGCGGAGAGCGAGCAGTACTTC. It encodes CASSTFLAESEQYF. V is TRBV7-8 and J is TRBJ2-7, with TRBD2 matching over 7 bases. V gave up 5 bases and J gave up 6 bases; unmatched junction bases: 10. This CDR3 has 14 residues. Germline V gene data show CDR1 as SGHVS and CDR2 as FQNEAQ.

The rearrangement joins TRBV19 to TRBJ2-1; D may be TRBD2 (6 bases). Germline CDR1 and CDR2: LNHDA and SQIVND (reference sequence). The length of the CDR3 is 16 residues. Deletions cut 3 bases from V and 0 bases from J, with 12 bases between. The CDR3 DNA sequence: TGTGCCAGTAGTATTGGCGGGGCCATCTCCTACAATGAGCAGTTCTTC. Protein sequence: CASSIGGAISYNEQFF.

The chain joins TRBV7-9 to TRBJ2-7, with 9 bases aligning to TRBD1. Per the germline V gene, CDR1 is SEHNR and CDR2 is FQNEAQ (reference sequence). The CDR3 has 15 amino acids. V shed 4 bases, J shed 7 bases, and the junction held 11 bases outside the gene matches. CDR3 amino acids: CASSSSGTGTGEQYF. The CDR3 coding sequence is TGTGCCAGCAGCTCCTCCGGGACAGGGACGGGTGAGCAGTACTTC.

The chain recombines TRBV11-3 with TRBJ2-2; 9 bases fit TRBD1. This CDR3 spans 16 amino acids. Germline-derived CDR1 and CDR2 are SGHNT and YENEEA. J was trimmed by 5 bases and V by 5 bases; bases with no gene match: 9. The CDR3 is CASSHSGTGRTGELFF. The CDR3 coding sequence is TGTGCCAGCAGCCACTCCGGGACAGGGAGGACCGGGGAGCTGTTTTTT.

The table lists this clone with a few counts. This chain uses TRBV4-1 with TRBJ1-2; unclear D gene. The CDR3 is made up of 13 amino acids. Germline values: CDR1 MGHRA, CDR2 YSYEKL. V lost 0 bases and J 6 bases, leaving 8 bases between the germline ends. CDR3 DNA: TGCGCCAGCAGCCAAGATAGCCTTCATGGCTACACCTTC. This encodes CASSQDSLHGYTF.

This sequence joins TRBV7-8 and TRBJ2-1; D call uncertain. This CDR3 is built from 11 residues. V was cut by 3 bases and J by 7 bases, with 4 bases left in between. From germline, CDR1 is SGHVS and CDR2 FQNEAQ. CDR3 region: CASSFLNEQFF. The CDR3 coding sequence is TGTGCCAGCAGCTTCTTAAATGAGCAGTTCTTC.

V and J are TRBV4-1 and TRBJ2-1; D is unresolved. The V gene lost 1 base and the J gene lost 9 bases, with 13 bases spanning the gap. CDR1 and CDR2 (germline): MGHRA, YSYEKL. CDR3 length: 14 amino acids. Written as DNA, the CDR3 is TGCGCCAGCAGCCAAGTTGCGGCTATTCGTGAGCAGTTCTTC. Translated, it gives CASSQVAAIREQFF.

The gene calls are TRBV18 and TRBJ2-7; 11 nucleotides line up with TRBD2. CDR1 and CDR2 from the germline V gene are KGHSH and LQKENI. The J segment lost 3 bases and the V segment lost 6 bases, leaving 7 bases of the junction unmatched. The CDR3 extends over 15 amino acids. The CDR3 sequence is CASSTKLAGDYEQYF. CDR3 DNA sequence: TGTGCCAGCTCGACGAAACTAGCGGGGGACTACGAGCAGTACTTC. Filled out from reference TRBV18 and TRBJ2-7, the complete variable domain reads NAGVMQNPRHLVRRRGQEARLRCSPMKGHSHVYWYRQLPEEGLKFMVYLQKENIIDESGMPKERFSAEFPKEGPSILRIQQVVRGDSAAYFCASSTKLAGDYEQYFGPGTRLTVT.

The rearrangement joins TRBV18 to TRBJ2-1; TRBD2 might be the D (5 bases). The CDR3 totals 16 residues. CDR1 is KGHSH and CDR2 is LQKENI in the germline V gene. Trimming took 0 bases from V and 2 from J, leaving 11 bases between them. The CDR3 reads CASSPPSGATYNEQFF. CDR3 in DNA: TGTGCCAGCTCACCACCGAGCGGCGCTACCTACAATGAGCAGTTCTTC.

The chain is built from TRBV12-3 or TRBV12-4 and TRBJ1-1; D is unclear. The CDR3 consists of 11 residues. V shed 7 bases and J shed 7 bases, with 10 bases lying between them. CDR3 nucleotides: TGTGCCAGCAATTTCCGGGGTGAAGCTTTCTTT. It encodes CASNFRGEAFF.

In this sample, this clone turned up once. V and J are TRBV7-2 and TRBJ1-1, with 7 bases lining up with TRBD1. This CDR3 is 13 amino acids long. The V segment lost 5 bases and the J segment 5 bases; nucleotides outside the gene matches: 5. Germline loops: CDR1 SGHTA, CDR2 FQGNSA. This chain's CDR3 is CASSQQGNTEAFF. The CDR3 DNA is TGTGCCAGCAGCCAACAGGGGAATACTGAAGCTTTCTTT.

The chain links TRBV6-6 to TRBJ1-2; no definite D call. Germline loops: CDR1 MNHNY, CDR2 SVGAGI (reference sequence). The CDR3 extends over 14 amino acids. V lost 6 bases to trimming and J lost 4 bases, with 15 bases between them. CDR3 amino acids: CASRRSSGGYGYTF. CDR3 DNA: TGTGCCAGCAGACGGTCCAGTGGAGGCTATGGCTACACCTTC.

CDR3 amino acids: CASSLSPGNSNQPQHF. For the CDR3, the DNA is TGCGCCAGCAGCTTGAGCCCCGGGAATAGCAATCAGCCCCAGCATTTT. This chain uses TRBV5-1 with TRBJ1-5; D gene uncertain. Germline CDR1 is SGHRS and CDR2 is YFSETQ. CDR3 length equals 16 residues. Deletions cut 1 base from V and 0 bases from J, with 11 bases between.

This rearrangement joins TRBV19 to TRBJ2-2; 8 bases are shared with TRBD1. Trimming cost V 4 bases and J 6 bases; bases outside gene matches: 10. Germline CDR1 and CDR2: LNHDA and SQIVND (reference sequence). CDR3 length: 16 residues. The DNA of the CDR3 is TGTGCCAGTAGTAGTTACTCAGGGGGCAAGGCCGGGGAGCTGTTTTTT. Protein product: CASSSYSGGKAGELFF. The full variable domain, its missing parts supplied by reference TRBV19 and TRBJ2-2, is DGGITQSPKYLFRKEGQNVTLSCEQNLNHDAMYWYRQDPGQGLRLIYYSQIVNDFQKGDIAEGYSVSREKKESFPLTVTSAQKNPTAFYLCASSSYSGGKAGELFFGEGSRLTVL.